The 15 T cell receptor beta chains below all came from one sample that was sequenced in a study of cytomegalovirus exposure and HLA in healthy donors. PCR employed 60 Vbeta and 13 Jbeta primers. Profiled with immunoSEQ multiplex PCR; TCRdb holds only in-frame clones, not every one. Its listing shows about 46,000 clones. Sequences were obtained from PBMCs. These receptors originate from a woman aged 40 to 55 in good health and CMV-seronegative.

This sequence joins TRBV7-2 and TRBJ2-7, with TRBD1 identical over 10 bases. This CDR3 is built from 15 residues. Trimming removed 5 bases from V and 3 bases from J; junction bases left unmatched: 7. Germline CDR1 and CDR2: SGHTA and FQGNSA. The DNA for the CDR3 is TGTGCCAGCAGCATCAGGGACAGGGGCCTCTACGAGCAGTACTTC. It is translated as CASSIRDRGLYEQYF.

The chain is built from TRBV4-3 and TRBJ2-5; 16 bases match TRBD2. CDR3 length: 16 residues. Germline lookup yields CDR1 LGHNA and CDR2 YSLEER. The V segment lost 8 bases and the J segment 1 base; nucleotides outside the gene matches: 4. The DNA of the CDR3 is TGCGCCAGCTCGGGACTAGCGGGAGGGGGCCAAGAGACCCAGTACTTC. Encoded protein: CASSGLAGGGQETQYF.

The genes are TRBV29-1 and TRBJ2-7, with D perhaps TRBD2 (6 bases). Germline V gives CDR1 SQVTM, CDR2 ANQGSEA. The CDR3 spans 13 residues. With 7 bases removed from V and 0 bases from J, the gap between germline ends came to 13 bases. CDR3 protein: CSAGDSSSYEQYF. The CDR3 DNA follows: TGCAGCGCGGGGGATTCCAGCTCCTACGAGCAGTACTTC.

The J gene is TRBJ2-3, the V gene TRBV7-9, with 7 bases that match TRBD1. The CDR3 loop spans 15 amino acids. Germline V gene lookup returns CDR1 SEHNR and CDR2 FQNEAQ (reference sequence). J was trimmed by 1 base and V by 4 bases; bases with no gene match: 5. For the CDR3, the DNA is TGTGCCAGCAGCTCCTACAGGGGCGGCACAGATACGCAGTATTTT. Amino acid sequence: CASSSYRGGTDTQYF.

The rearrangement links TRBV4-3 to TRBJ1-2; 7 nucleotides agree with TRBD1. The CDR3 has 15 amino acids. Germline trimming cut 4 bases from V and 7 bases from J; bases unmatched to any gene: 12. CDR1 LGHNA and CDR2 YSLEER come from the germline V gene. DNA of the CDR3: TGCGCCAGCAGCCCGACTGTTTGGACAGGTCGTGGCTACACCTTC. Protein product: CASSPTVWTGRGYTF.

The rearrangement uses TRBV7-9 and TRBJ2-7; TRBD2 is a possible D gene (6 bases). With 4 bases removed from V and 4 bases from J, the gap between germline ends came to 17 bases. This CDR3 has 15 amino acids. Per the germline V gene, CDR1 is SEHNR and CDR2 is FQNEAQ (reference sequence). CDR3 sequence: CASSWTLGTPYEQYF. In nucleotides, the CDR3 is TGTGCCAGCAGCTGGACCCTAGGGACTCCTTACGAGCAGTACTTC. Using reference TRBV7-9 and TRBJ2-7 for the parts outside the CDR3, the full variable domain is DTGVSQNPRHKITKRGQNVTFRCDPISEHNRLYWYRQTLGQGPEFLTYFQNEAQLEKSRLLSDRFSAERPKGSFSTLEIQRTEQGDSAMYLCASSWTLGTPYEQYFGPGTRLTVT.

The chain uses TRBV29-1 and TRBJ1-1; D is perhaps TRBD1 (5 bases). From germline, CDR1 is SQVTM and CDR2 ANQGSEA. V was shortened by 1 base and J by 7 bases, with 10 bases between the two germline ends. The CDR3 contains 12 residues. As DNA, the CDR3 is TGCAGCGTTGAAGGGGGCGGGGATGAAGCTTTCTTT. It translates to CSVEGGGDEAFF.

This rearrangement joins TRBV7-2 to TRBJ2-7, with TRBD1 matching over 7 bases. With V trimmed by 5 bases and J by 6 bases, 7 bases remained unmatched. There are 13 residues in the CDR3. CDR1 is SGHTA and CDR2 is FQGNSA in the germline V gene. The CDR3 DNA sequence: TGTGCCAGCAGCCCCTTGACAGGGATCGAGCAGTACTTC. This gives the protein CASSPLTGIEQYF.

The chain combines TRBV19 with TRBJ1-3; D is unresolved. From germline, CDR1 is LNHDA and CDR2 SQIVND (reference sequence). This CDR3 is 14 amino acids long. V was clipped by 7 bases and J by 2 bases, with 12 bases between them. CDR3 in amino acids: CASTTVQAGNTIYF. The CDR3, as DNA: TGTGCCAGTACGACTGTGCAAGCTGGAAACACCATATATTTT.

This chain uses TRBV9 with TRBJ2-2; unclear D gene. Germline V gene lookup returns CDR1 SGDLS and CDR2 YYNGEE. The CDR3 is made up of 14 amino acids. V lost 0 bases, J lost 9 bases, and 12 bases lay in between. The DNA for the CDR3 is TGTGCCAGCAGCGTAGATCCTCTAGACCGGGAGCTGTTTTTT. This gives the protein CASSVDPLDRELFF.

This chain uses TRBV18 with TRBJ2-7, with D tentatively TRBD1 (6 bases). With 0 bases removed from V and 4 bases from J, the gap between germline ends came to 13 bases. Germline V gene lookup returns CDR1 KGHSH and CDR2 LQKENI. This CDR3 region has 15 residues. DNA for the CDR3: TGTGCCAGCTCACCACCGAGTCAGGGGAATTACGAGCAGTACTTC. Its protein product is CASSPPSQGNYEQYF.

The V call is TRBV7-9, the J call TRBJ1-1; 7 bases line up with TRBD1. Losses at the gene ends were 3 bases for V and 0 bases for J; bases not matched to a gene: 4. Per germline, CDR1 SEHNR and CDR2 FQNEAQ (reference sequence). CDR3 length: 15 residues. CDR3 region: CASSLSGQMNTEAFF. The CDR3 coding sequence is TGTGCCAGCAGCTTGTCGGGACAGATGAACACTGAAGCTTTCTTT.

V is TRBV9 and J is TRBJ1-2; D not certain. The CDR3 runs 14 residues. V was pared by 2 bases and J by 4 bases, with 12 bases between. Germline V gene sequence: CDR1 SGDLS, CDR2 YYNGEE. The CDR3 region has the DNA TGTGCCAGCAGCGTCCCAGGTTACCCCTATGGCTACACCTTC. It yields the protein CASSVPGYPYGYTF.

The V and J genes are TRBV7-9 and TRBJ1-2; D ambiguous. This CDR3 is 14 amino acids long. Germline CDR1 is SEHNR and CDR2 is FQNEAQ (reference sequence). Trimming removed 1 base from V and 8 bases from J, with 14 bases in between. The CDR3 DNA follows: TGTGCCAGCAGCTTAGACGCAGGCCTCAGAGGCTACACCTTC. This translates into CASSLDAGLRGYTF.

The chain links TRBV18 to TRBJ2-3; TRBD2 agrees at 8 bases. With V trimmed by 2 bases and J by 0 bases, 4 bases remained unmatched. The CDR3 sequence is 16 residues long. The V gene's germline CDR1 is KGHSH and CDR2 LQKENI. The CDR3 spells CASSPVAGHSTDTQYF. DNA for the CDR3: TGTGCCAGCTCACCAGTAGCGGGACACAGCACAGATACGCAGTATTTT.